The entry below describes one T cell receptor beta chain. This sample was included in a study of CD8 T cells in Susac syndrome. Per the germline V gene, CDR1 is MNHEY and CDR2 is SMNVEV (reference sequence). CDR3 length: 13 amino acids. Trimming pared 6 bases from V and 4 bases from J, leaving 12 bases between. Random-hexamer reverse transcription was applied to roughly 0.5 to 1 ug RNA. The TCR beta CDR3 was amplified by immunoSEQ multiplex PCR across 54 Vbeta, 13 Jbeta. TCRdb passed the immunoSEQ multiplex PCR reads through MiXCR, listing each CDR3 protein once. The profile shows roughly 150,000 distinct CDR3 sequences, over 85% of them singletons. TCR beta sequencing was performed on blood CD8+ and CD4+ T cells.

The sample consisted of CD8+ T cells from PBMCs. The chain employs TRBV27 and TRBJ1-2, with D unclear. This TCR was recovered from a human donor with multiple sclerosis. Here the CDR3 DNA reads TGTGCCAGCAGCCGGAGCCCTCTCTATGGCTACACCTTC. This codes for CASSRSPLYGYTF.